Following are 26 T cell receptor beta chains from one sample sequenced in a study of PD-1 blockade in classical Hodgkin lymphoma (TCRdb year 2020). The sample's time point label, decoded: cycle 4 day 1 (C4D1), after 6 weeks of nivolumab. Relapse after autologous stem cell transplantation had occurred in all trial patients, and cohorts A, B and C were distinguished by prior brentuximab vedotin exposure. The protocol used for the library was the immunoSEQ multiplex PCR assay. Imported from immuneACCESS, the table was reduced by TCRdb to in-frame sequences with V and J called. These copies leave out some clones; in studies compared against another copy, an unresolved V gene accounts for under half, and the cause of the remainder is not known. This sample lists about 21,000 clones; more than 70% were detected once. The biggest ten clones account for about 22% of the sample. The starting material was peripheral blood mononuclear cells (PBMCs), obtained before the fourth cycle of nivolumab. These receptors came from a human donor with classical Hodgkin lymphoma.

In its sample, this clone was seen a few times. J is TRBJ1-2 and V is TRBV11-2; 9 bases map to TRBD1. The CDR3 is made up of 13 amino acids. Trimming cost V 5 bases and J 5 bases; bases outside gene matches: 3. Germline loops: CDR1 SGHAT, CDR2 FQNNGV. CDR3 DNA: TGTGCCAGCAGCCGGACAGGGGTTTATGGCTACACCTTC. Protein: CASSRTGVYGYTF.

V is TRBV7-2 and J is TRBJ1-6, with a weak D call TRBD1 (6 bases). Germline V CDR1 and CDR2: SGHTA, FQGNSA. V lost 5 bases and J lost 2, with 16 bases in between. The CDR3 has 17 amino acids. Here the CDR3 reads CASSPRPGGPYNSPLHF. DNA of the CDR3: TGTGCCAGCAGCCCCCGACCGGGGGGGCCCTATAATTCACCCCTCCACTTT.

The chain uses TRBV10-1 and TRBJ2-5, with 8 bases fitting TRBD1. V gave up 5 bases and J gave up 1 base; unmatched junction bases: 6. This CDR3 is built from 15 residues. Germline V CDR1 and CDR2: WNHNN, SYGVQD (reference sequence). The CDR3 DNA reads as TGCGCCAGCAGTAGGACAGGGTCCGGCCAAGAGACCCAGTACTTC. Protein sequence: CASSRTGSGQETQYF.

This chain connects TRBV28 to TRBJ1-1; D gene ambiguous. The V end lost 4 bases, the J end lost 2 bases, and 14 bases lay between the germline ends. This CDR3 is built from 15 residues. Germline-derived CDR1 and CDR2 are MDHEN and SYDVKM. CDR3 sequence: CASSYGGSYNTEAFF. The DNA of the CDR3 is TGTGCCAGCAGTTACGGAGGGAGTTATAACACTGAAGCTTTCTTT.

The chain employs TRBV5-1 and TRBJ2-5; D tentatively fits TRBD1 or TRBD2 (5 bases each). The V and J ends lost 3 bases and 7 bases respectively, with 25 bases between them. This CDR3 has 17 amino acids. The germline V gene encodes CDR1 SGHRS and CDR2 YFSETQ. The CDR3 is CASSSGGVLGQRGTQYF. DNA for the CDR3: TGCGCCAGCAGCTCTGGTGGGGTGCTAGGCCAGAGGGGGACCCAGTACTTC.

This sequence joins TRBV10-1 and TRBJ1-2; a possible D gene is TRBD1 (6 bases). The length of the CDR3 is 15 residues. V gave up 5 bases and J gave up 2 bases, with 15 bases separating them. Germline CDR1 is WNHNN and CDR2 is SYGVQD (reference sequence). In nucleotides, the CDR3 is TGCGCCAGCAGTCAGGGAAAGCAGGGGAACTATGGCTACACCTTC. Its translation is CASSQGKQGNYGYTF.

This clone has just one count. The genes are TRBV6-6 and TRBJ1-5; TRBD1 matches at 7 bases. With V trimmed by 0 bases and J by 7 bases, 6 bases remained unmatched. The length of the CDR3 is 15 residues. Germline V gives CDR1 MNHNY, CDR2 SVGAGI (reference sequence). CDR3 amino acids: CASSYSPGGNQPQHF. CDR3 nucleotide sequence: TGTGCCAGCAGTTACTCGCCAGGGGGTAACCAGCCCCAGCATTTT.

The CDR3 here is CASASLTDTQYF. The CDR3, as DNA: TGTGCCAGCGCCTCCCTCACAGATACGCAGTATTTT. The chain employs TRBV9 and TRBJ2-3, with no clear D. CDR1 SGDLS and CDR2 YYNGEE come from the germline V gene. This CDR3 contains 12 residues. V lost 7 bases, J lost 2 bases, and 8 bases lay in between.

The chain has TRBV10-3 and TRBJ2-1, with D maybe TRBD1 (5 bases). This CDR3 is built from 17 residues. Germline V CDR1 and CDR2: ENHRY, SYGVKD. V lost 0 bases to trimming and J lost 1 base, with 13 bases between them. The CDR3 is CAISESGQGLSYNEQFF. In nucleotides, the CDR3 is TGTGCCATCAGTGAGTCTGGGCAGGGCCTATCCTACAATGAGCAGTTCTTC.

The CDR3 sequence: CASRPGTDPYEQYF. CDR3 in DNA: TGCGCCAGCAGACCCGGGACAGACCCCTACGAGCAGTACTTC. The J gene is TRBJ2-7, the V gene TRBV5-1; 7 bases match TRBD1. V shed 5 bases and J 2 bases; nucleotides not matched to a gene: 7. CDR1 and CDR2 from the germline V gene are SGHRS and YFSETQ. This CDR3 has 14 residues.

The chain is built from TRBV28 and TRBJ1-1; TRBD1 matches at 12 bases. The CDR3 loop spans 19 amino acids. CDR1 MDHEN and CDR2 SYDVKM come from the germline V gene. The trim removed 6 bases at V and 1 base at J, leaving 15 bases unmatched. CDR3 sequence (DNA): TGTGCCAGCAGAATAATTCCCGGGACAGGGGGCTTTCGGAACACTGAAGCTTTCTTT. It encodes CASRIIPGTGGFRNTEAFF.

This clone occurred a few times. This rearrangement joins TRBV7-2 to TRBJ1-2, with 7 bases lining up with TRBD1. The V gene's germline CDR1 is SGHTA and CDR2 FQGNSA. J was trimmed by 5 bases and V by 4 bases; bases with no gene match: 4. The CDR3 spans 13 residues. The CDR3 DNA reads as TGTGCCAGCAGCTCCGACAGGGATTATGGCTACACCTTC. It codes for CASSSDRDYGYTF.

The rearrangement joins TRBV4-3 to TRBJ1-3; D is unresolved. V lost 0 bases, J lost 10 bases, and 19 bases lay in between. The germline V gene has CDR1 LGHNA and CDR2 YSLEER. The CDR3 spans 16 residues. For the CDR3, the DNA is TGCGCCAGCAGCCAAGATCTGGCCGTAGGGAGTAGTACCATATATTTT. It codes for CASSQDLAVGSSTIYF.

The chain uses TRBV4-2 and TRBJ1-6, with 7 bases aligning to TRBD1. Trimming cost V 0 bases and J 0 bases; bases outside gene matches: 11. Germline-derived CDR1 and CDR2 are LGHNA and YNFKEQ. The CDR3 spans 20 residues. CDR3 DNA sequence: TGTGCCAGCAGCCAAGACTCACCGGGACAGAGTAGCTCCTATAATTCACCCCTCCACTTT. Translating gives CASSQDSPGQSSSYNSPLHF.

V usage is TRBV5-1 and J usage is TRBJ1-2; a weak D match, TRBD1 (5 bases). Germline V gene data show CDR1 as SGHRS and CDR2 as YFSETQ. The CDR3 has 16 residues. V gave up 1 base and J gave up 5 bases, with 18 bases separating them. The CDR3 DNA is TGCGCCAGCAGCTTGTCTTTTGCGACAGCGACGTATGGCTACACCTTC. Translating it yields CASSLSFATATYGYTF.

This chain links TRBV30 with TRBJ1-5, with D perhaps TRBD1 (5 bases). The ends were cut back, 0 bases at V and 0 bases at J, with 15 bases in the middle. Germline CDR1 reads GTSNPN; CDR2 reads SVGIG (reference sequence). This CDR3 spans 17 amino acids. CDR3 residues: CAWSVWGSTNSNQPQHF. The DNA of the CDR3 is TGTGCCTGGAGTGTATGGGGCAGCACTAATAGCAATCAGCCCCAGCATTTT.

As concerns this clone: One junction end disagrees with the germline gene, perhaps due to a read error. This sequence joins TRBV10-3 and TRBJ1-5; a possible D gene is TRBD1 (6 bases). This CDR3 is built from 12 residues. Germline V gene data show CDR1 as ENHRY and CDR2 as SYGVKD. The CDR3 coding sequence is TGTGCCATCACAACGGGGGCATCAGCCCCAGCATTT. Translating gives CAITTGASAPAF.

The rearrangement uses TRBV25-1 and TRBJ2-4; TRBD2 aligns across 7 bases. The junction had 7 bases not matched to a gene; V was cut back by 5 bases and J by 0 bases. The CDR3 runs 16 residues. CDR1 is MGHDK and CDR2 is SYGVNS in the germline V gene. As DNA, the CDR3 is TGTGCCAGCAGTCCCCAGCGGGAATTAGCCAAAAACATTCAGTACTTC. Amino acid sequence: CASSPQRELAKNIQYF.

This clone has more than one count but fewer than ten. The V and J genes are TRBV29-1 and TRBJ1-4; 7 bases line up with TRBD1. Germline V gene sequence: CDR1 SQVTM, CDR2 ANQGSEA. The ends lost 4 bases at V and 8 bases at J; junction bases unmatched: 7. The CDR3 is 13 residues long. The CDR3 protein is CSVAGGRGEKLFF. CDR3 nucleotides: TGCAGCGTTGCGGGGGGCAGGGGGGAAAAACTGTTTTTT.

This clone occurred a few times. The chain recombines TRBV7-2 with TRBJ2-7; 9 bases align to TRBD2. Germline V lookup: CDR1 SGHTA, CDR2 FQGNSA. This CDR3 has 14 amino acids. The ends lost 2 bases at V and 3 bases at J; junction bases unmatched: 2. The CDR3 DNA is TGTGCCAGCAGCTTAAATAGCGGGAGCTACGAGCAGTACTTC. Translated, it gives CASSLNSGSYEQYF.

The chain is built from TRBV10-3 and TRBJ2-7; D is possibly TRBD1 (6 bases). Per germline, CDR1 ENHRY and CDR2 SYGVKD. The CDR3 is 14 residues long. The V and J ends lost 2 bases and 3 bases respectively, with 11 bases between them. In DNA form, the CDR3 reads TGTGCCATCAGTGAGACAGGGCCCGGCTACGAGCAGTACGTC. Translation gives CAISETGPGYEQYV.

The V call is TRBV23-1, the J call TRBJ1-5, with TRBD1 as a possible D gene (6 bases). TRBV23-1 is marked as an open reading frame, function uncertain. The CDR3 is 16 residues long. V was shortened by 4 bases and J by 3 bases, with 16 bases between the two germline ends. CDR3 in amino acids: CASSPNDRPSNQPQHF. CDR3 DNA: TGCGCCAGCAGTCCTAACGACAGGCCCTCCAATCAGCCCCAGCATTTT.

On this clone: One end of the junction varies from germline; a read error may be responsible. The chain employs TRBV4-1 and TRBJ2-1, with D unresolved. This CDR3 has 16 amino acids. Germline V gene sequence: CDR1 MGHRA, CDR2 YSYEKL. The CDR3 bases are TGCGCCAGCAGCCCCCAGACGCAATCCTACTACAATGGGCAGTTCTTC. Translation gives CASSPQTQSYYNGQFF.

The V call is TRBV6-5, the J call TRBJ2-4, with 10 nucleotides matching TRBD1. The CDR3 spans 14 residues. Germline CDR1 MNHEY, CDR2 SVGAGI. V shed 4 bases, J shed 4 bases, and the junction held 1 base outside the gene matches. CDR3: CASSSGQGKNIQYF. CDR3 nucleotides: TGTGCCAGCAGTTCGGGACAGGGGAAAAACATTCAGTACTTC.

The chain combines TRBV30 with TRBJ2-7; D gene unclear. The V gene lost 3 bases and the J gene lost 4 bases, with 10 bases spanning the gap. The CDR3 is 12 residues long. Germline V gene data show CDR1 as GTSNPN and CDR2 as SVGIG (reference sequence). The CDR3 spells CAWSEQRYEQYF. CDR3 in DNA: TGTGCCTGGAGCGAACAACGTTACGAGCAGTACTTC.

The chain uses TRBV7-9 and TRBJ1-4, with a weak D call TRBD1 (5 bases). CDR1 is SEHNR and CDR2 is FQNEAQ in the germline V gene (reference sequence). The CDR3 is made up of 18 amino acids. V lost 4 bases to trimming and J lost 6 bases, with 24 bases between them. The CDR3 region is CASSSPRDVKMTYEKLFF. In DNA form, the CDR3 reads TGTGCCAGCAGCTCCCCCCGGGACGTGAAAATGACTTATGAAAAACTGTTTTTT.